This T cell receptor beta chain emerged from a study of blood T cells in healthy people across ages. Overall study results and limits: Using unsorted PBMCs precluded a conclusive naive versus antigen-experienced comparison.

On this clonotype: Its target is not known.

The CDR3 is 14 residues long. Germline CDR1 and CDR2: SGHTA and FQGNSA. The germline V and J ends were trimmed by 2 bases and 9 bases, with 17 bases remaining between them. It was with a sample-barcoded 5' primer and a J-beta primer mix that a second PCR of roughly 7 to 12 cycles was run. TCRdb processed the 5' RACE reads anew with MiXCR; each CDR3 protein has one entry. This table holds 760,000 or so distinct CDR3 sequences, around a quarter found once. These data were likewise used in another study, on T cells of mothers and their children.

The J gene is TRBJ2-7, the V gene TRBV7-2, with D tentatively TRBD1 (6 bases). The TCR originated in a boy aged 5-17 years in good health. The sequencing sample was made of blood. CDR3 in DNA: TGTGCCAGCAGCTTATCGGGACATCCCCTGGGGCAGTACTTC. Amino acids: CASSLSGHPLGQYF.